This record covers a single TCR beta chain. Antigen unknown. This specimen belongs to a study of cytomegalovirus exposure and HLA in healthy donors. Overall study findings and caveats: The authors later linked a missense DCLRE1C variant to TCR beta V- and J-gene trimming. Analyses of presence and absence presupposed an approximately uniform sequencing depth across donors.

This CDR3 region has 16 residues. The V gene end was trimmed by 3 bases and the J gene end by 4 bases; junction bases not matched to a gene: 4. Germline V gives CDR1 SGHRS, CDR2 YFSETQ. The donors were healthy bone marrow donors. Primers for the PCR totalled 60 Vbeta and 13 Jbeta. Methods used by the authors: The authors later counted 65 million to 80 million unique TCR beta chains, roughly 10 million of them shared. Using immunoSEQ multiplex PCR, the repertoire was profiled, and TCRdb retains in-frame clones only, with some absent. V and J calls and clone size follow that table, whereas D and trimming were derived from the DNA. The sample comprises 130,000 or so clones, more than 60% of which are singletons, and 1.5% to 2% rests with the top ten.

Input material: PBMCs. This sequence joins TRBV5-1 and TRBJ2-3, with 14 bases matching TRBD2. This TCR was recovered from a female donor in good health and CMV-seronegative. The CDR3 nucleotides read TGCGCCAGCAGCTATAGGACTAGCGGGGGGCCAGATACGCAGTATTTT. Amino acid sequence: CASSYRTSGGPDTQYF.